The next 10 T cell receptor beta chains were all read from a single sample in a study of early T cells in non-severe SARS-CoV-2 infection. From the 5' RACE reads, TCRdb called clonotypes with MiXCR, one entry per CDR3 protein. The sample lists 98,000 or so distinct CDR3 sequences; about 11% were seen once. Sequencing was performed on whole blood. The receptors derive from an adult who was a healthcare worker with PCR-confirmed SARS-CoV-2 infection or an uninfected control (not recorded which).

CDR3 sequence reads: CASSAGTGVYEQYF. In DNA form, the CDR3 reads TGTGCCAGCAGCGCCGGGACAGGGGTCTACGAGCAGTACTTC. This chain joins TRBV5-6 and TRBJ2-7; TRBD1 matches 10 bases. V dropped 4 bases and J dropped 3; count of bases not matched to a gene: 4. Germline CDR1 and CDR2: SGHDT and YYEEEE. The CDR3 contains 14 residues.

In this sample, this clonotype turned up a few times. The CDR3 loop is CASSLTTGTYEQYF. The CDR3 bases are TGTGCCAGCAGCCTTACCACAGGCACCTACGAGCAGTACTTC. This chain connects TRBV28 to TRBJ2-7; D possibly corresponds to TRBD1 (5 bases). Looked up from germline, CDR1 is MDHEN and CDR2 is SYDVKM. The CDR3 consists of 14 residues. Trimming shortened V by 6 bases and J by 2 bases, and 14 bases separated the two germline ends.

CDR3 sequence (DNA): TGTGCCAGCAGTACTCTAACAGGGGCTGCGCCCCAAGAGACCCAGTACTTC. This sequence encodes CASSTLTGAAPQETQYF. This sequence joins TRBV12-3 or TRBV12-4 and TRBJ2-5; 7 positions match TRBD1. With 5 bases clipped from V and 1 base from J, the junction kept 13 bases outside the gene matches. The CDR3 has 17 amino acids.

This clonotype was detected ten times or more. The chain carries TRBV7-3 and TRBJ2-2; the D gene could be TRBD1 or TRBD2 (5 bases each). Germline values: CDR1 SGHTA, CDR2 FQGTGA. CDR3 length equals 19 residues. V dropped 1 base and J dropped 2 bases, with 20 bases sitting between them. As DNA, the CDR3 is TGTGCCAGCAGCTTAAACCCTCATAGCGTGGGGCCCAACACCGGGGAGCTGTTTTTT. The encoded protein is CASSLNPHSVGPNTGELFF. The whole variable domain, remainder taken from reference TRBV7-3 and TRBJ2-2, is GAGVSQTPSNKVTEKGKYVELRCDPISGHTALYWYRQSLGQGPEFLIYFQGTGAADDSGLPNDRFFAVRPEGSVSTLKIQRTERGDSAVYLCASSLNPHSVGPNTGELFFGEGSRLTVL.

At least ten counts were recorded for this clonotype. The chain combines TRBV9 with TRBJ2-1, with TRBD2 matching 16 bases. This CDR3 region has 20 residues. Losses at the gene ends were 4 bases for V and 2 bases for J; bases not matched to a gene: 12. Per germline, CDR1 SGDLS and CDR2 YYNGEE. The CDR3 loop is CASSSTMPGLAGGPYNEQFF. The DNA for the CDR3 is TGTGCCAGCAGCTCTACGATGCCGGGACTAGCGGGAGGGCCCTACAATGAGCAGTTCTTC.

V usage is TRBV12-3 or TRBV12-4 and J usage is TRBJ1-3; TRBD1 agrees at 7 bases. The trim removed 5 bases at V and 4 bases at J, leaving 8 bases unmatched. The CDR3 length is 15 residues. The CDR3 region is CASSPGGGGGNTIYF. CDR3 DNA: TGTGCCAGCAGTCCCGGAGGGGGCGGCGGAAACACCATATATTTT.

A few counts support this clonotype. The CDR3 DNA reads as TGTGCCAGCTCACCGCCGCCTAATGAAAAACTGTTTTTT. It codes for CASSPPPNEKLFF. The V gene is TRBV18, the J gene TRBJ1-4, with D hard to call. The CDR3 has 13 residues. CDR1 and CDR2 (germline): KGHSH, LQKENI. V lost 3 bases to trimming and J lost 3 bases, with 5 bases between them.

Concerning this clonotype: Being one base from a much bigger clone, this may be a read error. The J gene is TRBJ2-7, the V gene TRBV4-2; 8 positions agree with TRBD2. The ends lost 5 bases at V and 4 bases at J; junction bases unmatched: 10. The germline CDR1 and CDR2 sequences are LGHNA and YNFKEQ. The CDR3 is 15 amino acids. The CDR3 region is CASSYALAATYEQYF. The DNA of the CDR3 is TGTGCCAGCAGCTACGCACTAGCGGCCACTTACGAGCAGTACTTC.

The chain uses TRBV29-1 and TRBJ1-2; TRBD1 matches 7 bases. The CDR3 length is 13 residues. The J segment lost 4 bases and the V segment lost 6 bases, leaving 8 bases of the junction unmatched. In germline, CDR1 is SQVTM, CDR2 ANQGSEA. DNA for the CDR3: TGCAGCGTGGACGGGACAGCCGGCTATGGCTACACCTTC. Translated, it gives CSVDGTAGYGYTF.

This clonotype came up a few times. The chain links TRBV7-2 to TRBJ2-3; 8 bases are shared with TRBD2. Germline CDR1 SGHTA, CDR2 FQGNSA. J was trimmed by 4 bases and V by 7 bases; bases with no gene match: 4. The CDR3 contains 13 residues. CDR3 DNA sequence: TGTGCCAGCACAGCGGGAGAAGCAGATACGCAGTATTTT. It codes for CASTAGEADTQYF. The variable domain in full, completed from reference TRBV7-2 and TRBJ2-3, reads GAGVSQSPSNKVTEKGKDVELRCDPISGHTALYWYRQSLGQGLEFLIYFQGNSAPDKSGLPSDRFSAERTGGSVSTLTIQRTQQEDSAVYLCASTAGEADTQYFGPGTRLTVL.